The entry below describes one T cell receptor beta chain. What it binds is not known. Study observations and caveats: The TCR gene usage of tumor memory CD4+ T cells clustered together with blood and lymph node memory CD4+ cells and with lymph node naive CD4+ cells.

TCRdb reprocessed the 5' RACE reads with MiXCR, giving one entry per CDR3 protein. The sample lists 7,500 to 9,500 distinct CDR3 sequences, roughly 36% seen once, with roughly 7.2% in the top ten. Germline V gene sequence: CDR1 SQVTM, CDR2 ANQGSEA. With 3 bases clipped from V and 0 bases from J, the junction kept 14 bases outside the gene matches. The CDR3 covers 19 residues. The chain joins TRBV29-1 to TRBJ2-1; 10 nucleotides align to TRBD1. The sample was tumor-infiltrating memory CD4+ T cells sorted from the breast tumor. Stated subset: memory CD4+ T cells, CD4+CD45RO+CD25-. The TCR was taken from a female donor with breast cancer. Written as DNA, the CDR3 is TGCAGCGTTGATAAATTGGGGACAGGGGATCAGAGCTCCTACAATGAGCAGTTCTTC. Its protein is CSVDKLGTGDQSSYNEQFF.